The TCR beta chain described here comes from a study of metastatic and nonmetastatic thyroid tumors (dated by TCRdb to about 2020). Background for the entire study: For patients with malignant and with benign thyroid disease, the researchers compared repertoires between peripheral blood samples and tumor or nodule tissue samples. Study-wide conclusions, independent of this receptor: In both blood and tumor samples, TCR beta diversity was reported to be significantly higher in malignant tumors than in benign nodules.

Library generation was performed with PCR. TCRdb shows the sequencer as Illumina HiSeq 4000. High-throughput sequencing was used to profile the CDR3 region of the TCR beta-chain in every patient. The published analysis was carried out like this. The researchers built a classifier to tell apart papillary thyroid cancer patients with distant metastasis, based on CDR3 differences among clinicopathological groups. To measure repertoire diversity the researchers used the Shannon index, while the Morisita-Horn index served to gauge how similar the tumor and blood repertoires were. The public sequencing data were trimmed at Q25 with fastp and processed into clonotypes with MiXCR by TCRdb, which kept only in-frame beta chains. The V and J calls, along with clone size, are taken from TCRdb and not from the paper's own processing. Present in this sample are roughly 38,000 clones, 15% to 20% of which were seen just once. Of the sample, around 16% is held by the ten largest clones.

Of note for this clone: Its antigen is still unknown. At one boundary the junction diverges from the germline segment, which might be a read error.

No treatment had been received by any patient before thyroid surgery. Patient clinical samples collected from 2012 to 2018 were retrospectively analysed using T-cell receptor beta sequencing. This TCR was recovered from a female donor with papillary thyroid cancer or a benign thyroid nodule (not recorded which). Some clones in this sample may be carry-over from other donors' samples. The specimen sequenced was blood.

At the DNA level, the sequence is TGTGCCACCCTTGACAGCCAAAACAATGAGCAGCTCTTC. Its amino acids are CATLDSQNNEQLF. In this chain, TRBV10-3 is recombined with TRBJ2-1; the D segment could be TRBD1, given 5 matching bases. The CDR3 runs 13 residues from the cysteine to the phenylalanine. Only the CDR3 DNA stays, 39 bases, in frame from base 1. Per the germline V gene, ENHRY is the CDR1 and SYGVKD is the CDR2.